The 30 T cell receptor beta chains below were found in one sample sequenced in a study of human T cells and chemical hapten exposure. Each CDR3 protein is one row after TCRdb ran MiXCR on the RACE reads. The data show about 77,000 distinct CDR3 sequences, with 8.6% seen just once and about 1.8% held by the top ten. Time point: healthy volunteer bleed at 6 weeks. Extraction of total RNA was performed on unfractionated whole blood. What was sequenced was whole blood. The receptors originated from a female donor in good health. Some clones in this sample may be carry-over from other donors' samples.

In the case of this clonotype: A clone one base away is much larger, so this may be a read error. V usage is TRBV25-1 and J usage is TRBJ2-7; TRBD1 matches at 7 bases. There are 17 residues in the CDR3. In germline, CDR1 is MGHDK, CDR2 SYGVNS. The chain's CDR3 is CVSSDPSRPGQPYEQYF. The CDR3 coding sequence is TGTGTCAGCAGTGACCCCTCCCGCCCGGGACAGCCCTACGAGCAGTACTTC.

There are a few counts of this clonotype. A much larger clone lies a single base off, so this may be a read error. The rearrangement joins TRBV4-2 to TRBJ2-2; no firm D call. The CDR3 contains 14 residues. Trimming cost V 2 bases and J 5 bases, with 9 bases left between them. Per germline, CDR1 LGHNA and CDR2 YNFKEQ. CDR3 region: CASSQNLWTGELFF. In DNA form, the CDR3 reads TGTGCCAGCAGCCAAAATCTGTGGACCGGGGAGCTGTTTTTT.

Ten or more counts support this clonotype. The V call is TRBV5-4, the J call TRBJ2-3; a weak D match, TRBD1 (6 bases). This CDR3 comprises 14 residues. Germline CDR1 reads SGHNT; CDR2 reads YYREEE (reference sequence). V lost 5 bases to trimming and J lost 0 bases, with 10 bases between them. Here the CDR3 reads CASRGAMSTDTQYF. The CDR3 DNA follows: TGTGCCAGCAGGGGGGCCATGAGCACAGATACGCAGTATTTT.

This clonotype was counted many times. The J gene is TRBJ1-1, the V gene TRBV5-6, with 10 positions matching TRBD1. Per germline, CDR1 SGHDT and CDR2 YYEEEE. CDR3 length equals 16 residues. After removal of 4 bases from V and 7 bases from J, the junction contained 13 bases not matched to a gene. CDR3 nucleotides: TGTGCCAGCAGCCTGTACCGAAGGACAGGGGGGGATGAAGCTTTCTTT. It specifies CASSLYRRTGGDEAFF. Full variable domain (missing parts from reference TRBV5-6 and TRBJ1-1): DAGVTQSPTHLIKTRGQQVTLRCSPKSGHDTVSWYQQALGQGPQFIFQYYEEEERQRGNFPDRFSGHQFPNYSSELNVNALLLGDSALYLCASSLYRRTGGDEAFFGQGTRLTVV.

This clonotype has only a few counts. V is TRBV6-2 or TRBV6-3 and J is TRBJ1-6; no clear D gene. The CDR3 is 14 residues long. The germline V gene encodes CDR1 MNHEY and CDR2 SVGEGT. Trimming stripped 4 bases from V and 11 bases from J, with 15 bases between. The CDR3 nucleotides are TGTGCCAGCAGTTCGACGGCATCTCGGACACCCCTCCACTTT. Protein: CASSSTASRTPLHF.

This clonotype was counted only a few times. The V and J genes are TRBV10-3 and TRBJ1-1; a weak D match, TRBD1 (5 bases). The CDR3 totals 15 residues. Trimming removed 4 bases from V and 4 bases from J, with 16 bases in between. Germline loops: CDR1 ENHRY, CDR2 SYGVKD. The DNA of the CDR3 is TGTGCCATCAGTGCAGGACACTTAGGTGGCACTGAAGCTTTCTTT. This encodes CAISAGHLGGTEAFF.

Concerning this clonotype: A single base separates this from a much larger clone, so it may be a read error. V is TRBV27 and J is TRBJ2-7; D not certain. V dropped 2 bases and J dropped 2 bases, with 16 bases sitting between them. CDR1 is MNHEY and CDR2 is SMNVEV in the germline V gene (reference sequence). The CDR3 extends over 16 amino acids. The CDR3 sequence: CASSLAPATPAYEQYF. CDR3 sequence (DNA): TGTGCCAGCAGTTTAGCCCCGGCTACCCCTGCCTACGAGCAGTACTTC.

Only a few counts were recorded for this clonotype. This rearrangement joins TRBV27 to TRBJ2-1; 9 positions agree with TRBD2. V lost 0 bases, J lost 4 bases, and 19 bases stayed unmatched. Germline values: CDR1 MNHEY, CDR2 SMNVEV (reference sequence). There are 21 residues in the CDR3. The CDR3 DNA sequence: TGTGCCAGCAGTTTATCCTCCGAGCAAATTGGTTCACTAGCGGGTTACAATGAGCAGTTCTTC. This translates into CASSLSSEQIGSLAGYNEQFF.

This clonotype was picked up a small number of times. The gene calls are TRBV5-1 and TRBJ1-1; 8 nucleotides agree with TRBD1. V dropped 2 bases and J dropped 4; count of bases not matched to a gene: 1. CDR1 is SGHRS and CDR2 is YFSETQ in the germline V gene. The CDR3 contains 13 residues. As DNA, the CDR3 is TGCGCCAGCAGCTTCGGGACAGGCACTGAAGCTTTCTTT. Translated, it gives CASSFGTGTEAFF.

This clonotype was detected ten times or more. This sequence joins TRBV30 and TRBJ1-2; TRBD1 might be the D (6 bases). Germline V gene lookup returns CDR1 GTSNPN and CDR2 SVGIG (reference sequence). V was cut by 3 bases and J by 5 bases, with 10 bases left in between. This CDR3 has 12 amino acids. The CDR3 reads CAWRNTGYGYTF. In DNA, the CDR3 is TGTGCCTGGAGGAACACAGGGTATGGCTACACCTTC.

This clonotype occurred many times. DNA of the CDR3: TGTGCCAGCAGCCAACAGTTGAGCATTCAGTACTTC. Protein sequence: CASSQQLSIQYF. V and J are TRBV3-1 and TRBJ2-4; D gene ambiguous. The CDR3 extends over 12 amino acids. Germline CDR1 LGHDT, CDR2 YNNKEL (reference sequence). Trimming left V 2 bases short and J 9 bases short, with 8 bases between.

The J gene is TRBJ1-2, the V gene TRBV4-3; maybe TRBD1 (5 bases). Germline loops: CDR1 LGHNA, CDR2 YSLEER. The V end was cut by 0 bases, the J end by 6 bases, with 14 bases between. The CDR3 sequence is 15 residues long. The CDR3 loop is CASSQDLGENDGYTF. The CDR3 DNA sequence: TGCGCCAGCAGCCAAGATCTAGGGGAGAACGATGGCTACACCTTC.

This clonotype has a handful of counts. The V call is TRBV28, the J call TRBJ2-3; TRBD2 is a possible D gene (6 bases). Germline CDR1 is MDHEN and CDR2 is SYDVKM. CDR3 length: 18 residues. The germline V and J ends were trimmed by 4 bases and 2 bases, with 22 bases remaining between them. The CDR3 DNA sequence: TGTGCCAGCAGTTCCCCCTTGGGAATAGCGGTAATCACAGATACGCAGTATTTT. It specifies CASSSPLGIAVITDTQYF.

This clonotype was counted a few times. The chain employs TRBV5-1 and TRBJ2-7; the D gene is possibly TRBD2 (7 bases). Trimming removed 4 bases at V and 4 bases at J, with 15 bases between. This CDR3 is 14 amino acids long. Germline V CDR1 and CDR2: SGHRS, YFSETQ. The CDR3 region is CASSTGGGLYEQYF. CDR3 sequence (DNA): TGCGCCAGCAGCACCGGAGGGGGACTATACGAGCAGTACTTC.

This clonotype was seen many times. V gene TRBV20-1 combines with J gene TRBJ1-4; 8 bases are a match to TRBD1. CDR3 length equals 17 residues. Trimming cost V 5 bases and J 0 bases; bases outside gene matches: 11. CDR1 is DFQATT and CDR2 is SNEGSKA in the germline V gene (reference sequence). The CDR3 DNA is TGCAGTGCTCTCGACAGGGGTGTGGGGCCAACTAATGAAAAACTGTTTTTT. Translation: CSALDRGVGPTNEKLFF.

In its sample, this clonotype was seen a few times. The chain is built from TRBV5-1 and TRBJ1-2; no firm D call. This CDR3 spans 14 amino acids. Germline CDR1 is SGHRS and CDR2 is YFSETQ. Trimming left V 1 base short and J 6 bases short, with 13 bases between. The CDR3 reads CASSLSWTYDGYTF. For the CDR3, the DNA is TGCGCCAGCAGCTTGTCGTGGACGTATGATGGCTACACCTTC. Full variable domain (remainder filled in from reference TRBV5-1 and TRBJ1-2): KAGVTQTPRYLIKTRGQQVTLSCSPISGHRSVSWYQQTPGQGLQFLFEYFSETQRNKGNFPGRFSGRQFSNSRSEMNVSTLELGDSALYLCASSLSWTYDGYTFGSGTRLTVV.

This clonotype was seen a few times. CDR3 amino acids: CSVEARQGKQYF. The CDR3 nucleotides are TGCAGCGTTGAGGCCCGACAGGGCAAGCAGTACTTC. The rearrangement links TRBV29-1 to TRBJ2-7; TRBD1 aligns across 7 bases. The CDR3 runs to 12 residues. The J segment lost 8 bases and the V segment lost 3 bases, leaving 7 bases of the junction unmatched. Germline-derived CDR1 and CDR2 are SQVTM and ANQGSEA.

The genes are TRBV13 and TRBJ1-3; D ambiguous. Trimming stripped 3 bases from V and 4 bases from J, with 7 bases between. This CDR3 spans 13 amino acids. Germline V gives CDR1 PRHDT, CDR2 FYEKMQ (reference sequence). As DNA, the CDR3 is TGTGCCAGCAGCTTTGGCCGCGGAAACACCATATATTTT. Its translation: CASSFGRGNTIYF.

This rearrangement joins TRBV6-6 to TRBJ1-6; 8 positions match TRBD1. Germline V gives CDR1 MNHNY, CDR2 SVGAGI (reference sequence). CDR3 size: 15 residues. J was trimmed by 7 bases and V by 5 bases; bases with no gene match: 7. Written as DNA, the CDR3 is TGTGCCAGCAGTCAACAGGGGGTAGGCAATTCACCCCTCCACTTT. It is translated as CASSQQGVGNSPLHF.

This clonotype was seen repeatedly, ten times or more. This sequence joins TRBV5-4 and TRBJ1-5, with TRBD1 matching 8 bases. There are 15 residues in the CDR3. V dropped 1 base and J dropped 5; count of bases not matched to a gene: 5. Germline CDR1 and CDR2: SGHNT and YYREEE (reference sequence). This CDR3 reads CASSLWAGGDQPQHF. CDR3 coding DNA: TGTGCCAGCAGCTTGTGGGCAGGGGGCGATCAGCCCCAGCATTTT.

This clonotype was found many times. V usage is TRBV4-3 and J usage is TRBJ1-1; no firm D call. The CDR3 is 14 residues long. Germline V gene data show CDR1 as LGHNA and CDR2 as YSLEER. The V end was cut by 4 bases, the J end by 1 base, with 10 bases between. The CDR3 sequence: CASSPRGPNTEAFF. Written as DNA, the CDR3 is TGCGCCAGCAGCCCCCGAGGACCGAACACTGAAGCTTTCTTT.

The V and J genes are TRBV5-4 and TRBJ1-1; D gene ambiguous. Germline V gene sequence: CDR1 SGHNT, CDR2 YYREEE (reference sequence). The CDR3 is made up of 16 amino acids. Trimming removed 2 bases from V and 4 bases from J, with 18 bases in between. The CDR3 region has the DNA TGTGCCAGCAGCTTCTCCAACAGTGGTAGTAGCACTGAAGCTTTCTTT. Translation gives CASSFSNSGSSTEAFF.

V and J are TRBV10-3 and TRBJ2-7; D gene ambiguous. The length of the CDR3 is 14 residues. V was pared by 8 bases and J by 2 bases, with 16 bases between. In germline, CDR1 is ENHRY, CDR2 SYGVKD. The CDR3: CAIAVVGTTYEQYF. Written as DNA, the CDR3 is TGTGCCATCGCGGTTGTGGGCACAACCTACGAGCAGTACTTC.

This clonotype was observed a few times. The V gene is TRBV2, the J gene TRBJ1-6, with D hard to call. The CDR3 length is 15 residues. The germline V gene has CDR1 SNHLY and CDR2 FYNNEI. Trimming left V 5 bases short and J 4 bases short, with 12 bases between. The CDR3 sequence: CASSIDGPYNSPLHF. The CDR3 region has the DNA TGTGCCAGCAGTATCGATGGGCCTTATAATTCACCCCTCCACTTT. The whole variable domain, filled in from reference TRBV2 and TRBJ1-6, reads EPEVTQTPSHQVTQMGQEVILRCVPISNHLYFYWYRQILGQKVEFLVSFYNNEISEKSEIFDDQFSVERPDGSNFTLKIRSTKLEDSAMYFCASSIDGPYNSPLHFGNGTRLTVT.

This rearrangement joins TRBV6-1 to TRBJ1-2; D is unresolved. This CDR3 spans 14 amino acids. CDR1 MNHNS and CDR2 SASEGT come from the germline V gene. V lost 2 bases to trimming and J lost 4 bases, with 11 bases between them. As DNA, the CDR3 is TGTGCCAGCAGTGAATGGGAGGTCGGCTATGGCTACACCTTC. This gives the protein CASSEWEVGYGYTF.

The chain links TRBV10-3 to TRBJ2-6; possibly TRBD2 for D (5 bases). This CDR3 is built from 16 residues. CDR1 is ENHRY, CDR2 SYGVKD, per germline. V shed 0 bases and J shed 1 base, with 7 bases lying between them. The CDR3 nucleotides read TGTGCCATCAGTGAGTCGACGGGATCTGGGGCCAACGTCCTGACTTTC. Translation gives CAISESTGSGANVLTF.

V usage is TRBV12-3 or TRBV12-4 and J usage is TRBJ2-1; 12 bases align to TRBD2. The CDR3 spans 17 residues. The trim removed 2 bases at V and 10 bases at J, leaving 12 bases unmatched. The CDR3: CASSLLRALAGGEEQFF. The CDR3 bases are TGTGCCAGCAGTTTACTTCGTGCACTAGCGGGGGGCGAGGAGCAGTTCTTC.

About this clonotype itself: Since a much larger clone is just one base distant, this may be a read error. The genes are TRBV28 and TRBJ2-7; unclear D gene. Germline CDR1 is MDHEN and CDR2 is SYDVKM. The CDR3 is made up of 11 amino acids. Trimming removed 4 bases from V and 4 bases from J, with 5 bases in between. CDR3 DNA: TGTGCCAGCAGTTGGGTGTACGAGCAGTACTTC. Its protein product is CASSWVYEQYF.

This clonotype has a count of ten or more. This chain uses TRBV19 with TRBJ1-5, with a tentative D call TRBD1 (5 bases). Trimming left V 3 bases short and J 2 bases short, with 17 bases between. Germline CDR1 is LNHDA and CDR2 is SQIVND (reference sequence). The CDR3 totals 17 residues. The CDR3 sequence is CASSILRGRAGNQPQHF. CDR3 coding DNA: TGTGCCAGTAGTATTTTGAGGGGACGGGCCGGCAATCAGCCCCAGCATTTT.

As to this clonotype: This could be a read error, since a much larger clone is one nucleotide away. This sequence joins TRBV12-3 or TRBV12-4 and TRBJ2-7; D unresolved. The CDR3 spans 11 residues. The CDR3 DNA follows: TGTCCCAGCAGTTCATACTACGAGCAGTACTTC. This translates into CPSSSYYEQYF.